These 23 T cell receptor beta chains were all obtained from the same sample, sequenced in a study of T cell responses to AZD1222 COVID-19 vaccine. Libraries were prepared by immunoSEQ multiplex PCR; TCRdb keeps only in-frame clonotypes and omits some of them. The data hold about 86,000 clones, with just over 85% observed a single time. This specimen consisted of peripheral blood, obtained on day 0 of MenACWY control vaccination. Every receptor here comes from an adult in good health.

The V call is TRBV6-1, the J call TRBJ2-7; D remains ambiguous. Germline V gene sequence: CDR1 MNHNS, CDR2 SASEGT. This CDR3 is built from 13 residues. Trimming stripped 3 bases from V and 12 bases from J, with 18 bases between. The CDR3 is CASSDYNIQSRYF. The CDR3 DNA is TGTGCCAGCAGTGATTATAATATTCAGTCGAGGTACTTC.

This chain links TRBV4-2 with TRBJ2-7, with a possible D match to TRBD1 (6 bases). The germline CDR1 and CDR2 sequences are LGHNA and YNFKEQ. V was pared by 2 bases and J by 0 bases, with 11 bases between. The CDR3 runs 15 residues. The CDR3: CASSQLQGPSYEQYF. For the CDR3, the DNA is TGTGCCAGCAGCCAACTACAGGGCCCCTCCTACGAGCAGTACTTC.

The CDR3 sequence is CASSLAGGYTEAFF. The CDR3 coding sequence is TGTGCCAGCAGCTTGGCGGGTGGGTACACTGAAGCTTTCTTT. The chain links TRBV5-5 to TRBJ1-1; the D is unclear. With 0 bases removed from V and 3 bases from J, the gap between germline ends came to 9 bases. The CDR3 extends over 14 amino acids. Germline assignment: CDR1 SGHKS and CDR2 YYEKEE (reference sequence).

The rearrangement joins TRBV7-2 to TRBJ1-2; possibly TRBD1 for D (5 bases). V lost 5 bases to trimming and J lost 4 bases, with 20 bases between them. The CDR3 is made up of 16 amino acids. CDR1 SGHTA and CDR2 FQGNSA come from the germline V gene. The CDR3: CASSQTTAAVSYGYTF. CDR3 coding DNA: TGTGCCAGCAGCCAAACGACAGCGGCAGTTAGCTATGGCTACACCTTC.

The rearrangement uses TRBV6-2 or TRBV6-3 and TRBJ2-7; 8 bases line up with TRBD1. Trimming at V came to 6 bases and at J to 6 bases, leaving 13 bases not matched to a gene. This CDR3 comprises 15 residues. The germline V gene has CDR1 MNHEY and CDR2 SVGEGT. The CDR3 sequence is CASSLQDRVVGEQYF. The CDR3 nucleotides are TGTGCCAGCAGCTTGCAGGACAGGGTGGTCGGCGAGCAGTACTTC.

With respect to this clone: The identical CDR3 is also encoded by other nucleotide sequences in the sample. The gene calls are TRBV2 and TRBJ2-7, with D uncertain. V was pared by 6 bases and J by 3 bases, with 6 bases between. There are 11 residues in the CDR3. The germline V gene encodes CDR1 SNHLY and CDR2 FYNNEI. The CDR3 region is CASSLSYEQYF. The CDR3, as DNA: TGTGCCAGCAGCCTCAGCTACGAGCAGTACTTC.

V is TRBV5-1 and J is TRBJ1-3, with D unclear. The CDR3 consists of 16 residues. V lost 2 bases, J lost 0 bases, and 12 bases lay in between. Germline CDR1 reads SGHRS; CDR2 reads YFSETQ. CDR3 in DNA: TGCGCCAGCAGCTTCACCTCACAGATCTCTGGAAACACCATATATTTT. Translated, it gives CASSFTSQISGNTIYF.

This chain connects TRBV5-8 to TRBJ2-7, with D possibly being TRBD1 (6 bases). The CDR3 covers 15 residues. Trimming stripped 3 bases from V and 0 bases from J, with 13 bases between. Germline loops: CDR1 SGHTS, CDR2 YDEGEE. CDR3 nucleotides: TGTGCCAGCAGCTGGCCGGGACACTCCTCCTACGAGCAGTACTTC. It is translated as CASSWPGHSSYEQYF. Full variable domain (outside the CDR3, taken from reference TRBV5-8 and TRBJ2-7): EAGVTQSPTHLIKTRGQQATLRCSPISGHTSVYWYQQALGLGLQFLLWYDEGEERNRGNFPPRFSGRQFPNYSSELNVNALELEDSALYLCASSWPGHSSYEQYFGPGTRLTVT.

The table lists this clone with a count of one. This rearrangement joins TRBV28 to TRBJ2-5, with D perhaps matching TRBD2 (6 bases). This CDR3 is 13 amino acids long. V dropped 8 bases and J dropped 5 bases, with 15 bases sitting between them. The V gene's germline CDR1 is MDHEN and CDR2 SYDVKM. The CDR3 sequence is CASGDLGRETQYF. For the CDR3, the DNA is TGTGCCAGCGGGGATTTAGGGAGGGAGACCCAGTACTTC.

The chain joins TRBV5-1 to TRBJ1-1, with 9 bases aligning to TRBD1. J gave up 0 bases and V 4 bases, and 7 bases lay outside the gene matches. The length of the CDR3 is 16 residues. Looked up from germline, CDR1 is SGHRS and CDR2 is YFSETQ. The CDR3 loop reads CASSLDRGRMNTEAFF. The CDR3 DNA sequence: TGCGCCAGCAGCCTGGACAGGGGACGAATGAACACTGAAGCTTTCTTT.

This chain links TRBV20-1 with TRBJ2-7; D could derive from TRBD1 or TRBD2 (5 bases each). Looked up from germline, CDR1 is DFQATT and CDR2 is SNEGSKA (reference sequence). The CDR3 has 14 amino acids. Trimming took 3 bases from V and 0 from J, leaving 12 bases between them. The CDR3 DNA reads as TGCAGTGCTAGTTTACGGGGCGGCTCCTACGAGCAGTACTTC. Its translation is CSASLRGGSYEQYF.

The chain has TRBV5-5 and TRBJ2-5; D may correspond to TRBD1 or TRBD2 (5 bases each). The germline V gene encodes CDR1 SGHKS and CDR2 YYEKEE (reference sequence). Trimming left V 7 bases short and J 1 base short, with 14 bases between. The CDR3 runs 14 residues. CDR3 nucleotide sequence: TGTGCCAGCCTCCCGGGACGGATCCAAGAGACCCAGTACTTC. Amino acid sequence: CASLPGRIQETQYF.

This chain joins TRBV5-5 and TRBJ1-2; 7 bases are a match to TRBD1. This CDR3 comprises 15 residues. CDR1 SGHKS and CDR2 YYEKEE come from the germline V gene (reference sequence). The V segment lost 3 bases and the J segment 6 bases; nucleotides outside the gene matches: 11. DNA of the CDR3: TGTGCCAGCAGCTCCGAGACAGGGAGTCTCGATGGCTACACCTTC. It codes for CASSSETGSLDGYTF.

The chain recombines TRBV5-6 with TRBJ2-4; TRBD2 might be the D (6 bases). Germline CDR1 SGHDT, CDR2 YYEEEE. Trimming stripped 6 bases from V and 4 bases from J, with 11 bases between. The CDR3 consists of 13 residues. In DNA form, the CDR3 reads TGTGCCAGCACCACCGGGGGTAAAAACATTCAGTACTTC. Residues: CASTTGGKNIQYF. Using reference TRBV5-6 and TRBJ2-4 for the parts outside the CDR3, the full variable domain is DAGVTQSPTHLIKTRGQQVTLRCSPKSGHDTVSWYQQALGQGPQFIFQYYEEEERQRGNFPDRFSGHQFPNYSSELNVNALLLGDSALYLCASTTGGKNIQYFGAGTRLSVL.

The chain is built from TRBV5-1 and TRBJ2-3; 7 bases fit TRBD2. The length of the CDR3 is 20 residues. The germline V gene has CDR1 SGHRS and CDR2 YFSETQ. J gave up 0 bases and V 0 bases, and 16 bases lay outside the gene matches. The DNA for the CDR3 is TGCGCCAGCAGCTTGGATCCCTCCCTCCTTTCGGGGGGTAGCACAGATACGCAGTATTTT. Translation: CASSLDPSLLSGGSTDTQYF. The full variable domain, rest sourced from reference TRBV5-1 and TRBJ2-3, is KAGVTQTPRYLIKTRGQQVTLSCSPISGHRSVSWYQQTPGQGLQFLFEYFSETQRNKGNFPGRFSGRQFSNSRSEMNVSTLELGDSALYLCASSLDPSLLSGGSTDTQYFGPGTRLTVL.

The rearrangement uses TRBV15 and TRBJ2-1, with D uncertain. The CDR3 covers 15 residues. Germline CDR1 LNHNV, CDR2 YYDKDF (reference sequence). V was clipped by 0 bases and J by 4 bases, with 10 bases between them. The DNA of the CDR3 is TGTGCCACCAGCAGAGAGACAAGTAGTTACAATGAGCAGTTCTTC. Translating gives CATSRETSSYNEQFF.

The chain joins TRBV7-2 to TRBJ2-3; D may correspond to TRBD1 or TRBD2 (5 bases each). V was pared by 5 bases and J by 5 bases, with 17 bases between. Looked up from germline, CDR1 is SGHTA and CDR2 is FQGNSA. The CDR3 consists of 15 residues. CDR3 in amino acids: CASSGSGAAGDTQYF. For the CDR3, the DNA is TGTGCCAGCAGCGGATCCGGGGCGGCGGGAGATACGCAGTATTTT.

The chain combines TRBV4-2 with TRBJ2-7; 9 bases agree with TRBD1. This CDR3 has 17 residues. Trimming at V came to 1 base and at J to 4 bases, leaving 11 bases not matched to a gene. Per germline, CDR1 LGHNA and CDR2 YNFKEQ. The CDR3 DNA sequence: TGTGCCAGCAGCCAAGGGGTAGAGGACAGGGGATCATACGAGCAGTACTTC. This translates into CASSQGVEDRGSYEQYF.

V gene TRBV6-2 or TRBV6-3 combines with J gene TRBJ1-2; 7 bases map to TRBD1. V was pared by 2 bases and J by 2 bases, with 2 bases of the junction left unmatched. CDR3 length: 14 amino acids. The V gene's germline CDR1 is MNHEY and CDR2 SVGEGT. The CDR3 loop reads CASSYGGQNYGYTF. CDR3 DNA: TGTGCCAGCAGTTACGGGGGACAGAACTATGGCTACACCTTC.

The chain carries TRBV29-1 and TRBJ1-1; no clear D. Germline CDR1 SQVTM, CDR2 ANQGSEA. Trimming took 6 bases from V and 5 from J, leaving 16 bases between them. The CDR3 has 13 amino acids. In DNA form, the CDR3 reads TGCAGCGTCCCCGGACCCGGCAAGACTGAAGCTTTCTTT. This sequence encodes CSVPGPGKTEAFF.

This chain uses TRBV7-2 with TRBJ2-7, with D tentatively TRBD2 (5 bases). This CDR3 comprises 13 residues. Germline V CDR1 and CDR2: SGHTA, FQGNSA. V was shortened by 2 bases and J by 7 bases, with 12 bases between the two germline ends. CDR3 DNA sequence: TGTGCCAGCAGCTTACCAGGCACGGGAGAGCAGTACTTC. It encodes CASSLPGTGEQYF. Complete variable domain (other parts from reference TRBV7-2 and TRBJ2-7): GAGVSQSPSNKVTEKGKDVELRCDPISGHTALYWYRQSLGQGLEFLIYFQGNSAPDKSGLPSDRFSAERTGGSVSTLTIQRTQQEDSAVYLCASSLPGTGEQYFGPGTRLTVT.

The J gene is TRBJ1-5, the V gene TRBV19; D gene unclear. Germline V gene data show CDR1 as LNHDA and CDR2 as SQIVND (reference sequence). Trimming took off 5 bases at V and 2 bases at J, with 13 bases between the two ends. There are 15 residues in the CDR3. CDR3 DNA: TGTGCCAGTAGTGCAGGAGGGCCGGGCAATCAGCCCCAGCATTTT. Its protein product is CASSAGGPGNQPQHF.

This clone was detected once. This chain joins TRBV5-1 and TRBJ2-2, with a possible D match to TRBD1 (6 bases). The CDR3 length is 14 residues. Germline lookup yields CDR1 SGHRS and CDR2 YFSETQ. The ends were cut back, 0 bases at V and 7 bases at J, with 10 bases in the middle. The CDR3, as DNA: TGCGCCAGCAGCTTGGACAGGGCTGGCGGGGAGCTGTTTTTT. It translates to CASSLDRAGGELFF.